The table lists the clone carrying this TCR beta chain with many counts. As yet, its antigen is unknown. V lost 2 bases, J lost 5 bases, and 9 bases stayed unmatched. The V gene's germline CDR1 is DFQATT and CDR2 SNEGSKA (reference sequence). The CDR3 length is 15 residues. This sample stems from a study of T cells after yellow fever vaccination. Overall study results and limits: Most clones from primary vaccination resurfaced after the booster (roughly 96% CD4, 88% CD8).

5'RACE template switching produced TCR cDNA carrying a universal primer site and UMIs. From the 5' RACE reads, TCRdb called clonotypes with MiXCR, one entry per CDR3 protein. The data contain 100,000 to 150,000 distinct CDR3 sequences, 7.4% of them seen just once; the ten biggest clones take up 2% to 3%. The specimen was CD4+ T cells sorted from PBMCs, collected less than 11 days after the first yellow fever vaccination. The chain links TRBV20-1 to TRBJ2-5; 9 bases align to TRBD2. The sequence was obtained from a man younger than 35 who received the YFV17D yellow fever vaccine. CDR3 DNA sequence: TGCAGTGCTAGATCGGCGGGGGGGATGCAGGAGACCCAGTACTTC. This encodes CSARSAGGMQETQYF.